This T cell receptor beta chain appears in the sequencing data of a study of cytomegalovirus exposure and HLA in healthy donors. The study's findings and limits: Fewer N-insertions than the approximately 700-donor mean were reportedly shown by an Asian-associated ancestry cluster in a later analysis.

This clone came up once. Its antigen is undetermined. 13 Jbeta primers and 60 Vbeta primers were used for the PCR. Sequenced by immunoSEQ multiplex PCR; TCRdb stores in-frame clones only, minus some. The sample lists 110,000 or so clones; 60% to 85% were seen once. Germline V gene data show CDR1 as LGHNA and CDR2 as YSLEER. The CDR3 is 17 amino acids. Germline trimming cut 0 bases from V and 1 base from J; bases unmatched to any gene: 4. The source of this sequence is a female donor in good health and CMV-seronegative. This sequence joins TRBV4-3 and TRBJ2-3, with 10 positions matching TRBD2. The sequenced material came from PBMCs. The DNA of the CDR3 is TGCGCCAGCAGCCAAGATTGGCTAGCGGGGGGCACAGATACGCAGTATTTT. Amino acids: CASSQDWLAGGTDTQYF.